The next 23 T cell receptor beta chains were all read from a single sample in a study of blood T cells in healthy people across ages (dated by TCRdb to the mid-2010s). Library construction relied on 5' RACE. The instrument was an Illumina HiSeq 2500. A second about 7 to 11 cycle PCR used a sample-barcoded 5' primer and a J-beta primer mix. The raw public reads went through TCRdb reprocessing: fastp at Q25, MiXCR clone calling, in-frame beta chains kept. Entries that share a CDR3 protein sequence are merged under the most common genes and DNA. The sample table records about 380,000 distinct CDR3 sequences; over 45% of these occur just once. Roughly 51% of the sample lies in the top ten. Material: blood. The receptors shown here come from a man between 60 and 75 years old in good health.

The V gene is TRBV20-1, the J gene TRBJ1-5; 9 bases line up with TRBD1. Germline CDR1 reads DFQATT; CDR2 reads SNEGSKA (reference sequence). V lost 3 bases and J lost 2; bases outside the gene matches: 5. The CDR3 sequence is 15 residues long. The CDR3 coding sequence is TGCAGTGCTAGCGCAAGGACAGGGGGCAATCAGCCCCAGCATTTT. The encoded protein is CSASARTGGNQPQHF.

The chain couples TRBV20-1 to TRBJ2-5; possibly TRBD2 for D (6 bases). Germline-derived CDR1 and CDR2 are DFQATT and SNEGSKA (reference sequence). Trimming left V 1 base short and J 11 bases short, with 20 bases between. The CDR3 totals 14 residues. The CDR3 sequence: CSARGSGPFNEQYF. The CDR3 nucleotides read TGCAGTGCTAGAGGAAGCGGGCCATTCAATGAGCAGTACTTC.

The J gene is TRBJ1-2, the V gene TRBV6-5; D not certain. Germline V lookup: CDR1 MNHEY, CDR2 SVGAGI. The ends were cut back, 6 bases at V and 6 bases at J, with 11 bases in the middle. The CDR3 is 12 amino acids. In DNA form, the CDR3 reads TGTGCCAGCAGCCCCACACTAGATGGCTACACCTTC. Translated, it gives CASSPTLDGYTF.

V is TRBV6-1 and J is TRBJ2-7; 8 nucleotides align to TRBD1. V lost 6 bases to trimming and J lost 2 bases; unmatched junction nucleotides: 9. CDR1 and CDR2 from the germline V gene are MNHNS and SASEGT. This CDR3 is built from 15 residues. DNA for the CDR3: TGTGCCAGCAGAAACACCGGGACAGGCACCTACGAGCAGTACTTC. Amino acids: CASRNTGTGTYEQYF.

The rearrangement uses TRBV6-1 and TRBJ2-6, with D perhaps matching TRBD1 (6 bases). Germline loops: CDR1 MNHNS, CDR2 SASEGT. The CDR3 is made up of 19 amino acids. Between the trimmed V and J ends, which lost 6 bases and 0 bases, there was a span of 21 bases. The CDR3 spells CASSPPPGHRPSGANVLTF. The CDR3 DNA reads TGTGCCAGCAGCCCCCCCCCGGGACACCGCCCCTCTGGGGCCAACGTCCTGACTTTC.

V gene TRBV27 combines with J gene TRBJ1-6, with 7 bases fitting TRBD1. The CDR3 consists of 13 residues. From germline, CDR1 is MNHEY and CDR2 SMNVEV (reference sequence). The V segment lost 9 bases and the J segment 10 bases; nucleotides outside the gene matches: 9. The CDR3 sequence: CASRTGRQSPLHF. Here the CDR3 DNA reads TGTGCCAGTCGGACAGGCAGACAATCACCCCTCCACTTT.

This clonotype appeared a few times. V is TRBV4-3 and J is TRBJ2-4; D unresolved. Germline CDR1 is LGHNA and CDR2 is YSLEER. The V and J ends lost 0 bases and 0 bases respectively, with 12 bases between them. CDR3 length equals 17 residues. CDR3 protein: CASSQDSSRLAKNIQYF. As DNA, the CDR3 is TGCGCCAGCAGCCAAGATTCCAGCCGATTAGCCAAAAACATTCAGTACTTC.

The chain links TRBV2 to TRBJ2-1, with 14 bases that match TRBD2. The CDR3 runs 15 residues. Germline V CDR1 and CDR2: SNHLY, FYNNEI. V shed 1 base and J 14 bases; nucleotides not matched to a gene: 7. Written as DNA, the CDR3 is TGTGCCAGCAGTGAAGAGGCGGGGACTAGCGGGAGTAAGTTCTTC. It translates to CASSEEAGTSGSKFF.

The genes are TRBV28 and TRBJ2-5; 7 bases agree with TRBD2. The CDR3 has 14 amino acids. V shed 5 bases, J shed 0 bases, and the junction held 3 bases outside the gene matches. Germline V gene lookup returns CDR1 MDHEN and CDR2 SYDVKM. This CDR3 is CASSQAGYQETQYF. The CDR3 DNA follows: TGTGCCAGCAGTCAAGCGGGGTACCAAGAGACCCAGTACTTC.

The rearrangement joins TRBV20-1 to TRBJ1-5; 11 positions match TRBD1. The CDR3 covers 16 residues. Trimming at V came to 0 bases and at J to 3 bases, leaving 4 bases not matched to a gene. Germline CDR1 and CDR2: DFQATT and SNEGSKA (reference sequence). The CDR3 nucleotides are TGCAGTGCTAGAGATCCGGGACAGGGGGACAATCAGCCCCAGCATTTT. It encodes CSARDPGQGDNQPQHF.

The rearrangement uses TRBV4-2 and TRBJ2-1; 7 positions match TRBD2. CDR1 is LGHNA and CDR2 is YNFKEQ in the germline V gene. Unmatched junction bases numbered 4, after V lost 3 bases and J lost 8 bases. This CDR3 region has 13 residues. The CDR3 protein is CASSQGGGDEQFF. In DNA, the CDR3 is TGTGCCAGCAGCCAGGGGGGGGGGGATGAGCAGTTCTTC.

J is TRBJ2-5 and V is TRBV28; D tentatively reads TRBD1 or TRBD2 (6 bases each). The CDR3 contains 16 residues. Germline CDR1 reads MDHEN; CDR2 reads SYDVKM. V lost 6 bases and J lost 2, with 19 bases in between. CDR3 coding DNA: TGTGCCAGCAGCCAGGGTGGGGGGCAGCCTCAAGAGACCCAGTACTTC. As protein: CASSQGGGQPQETQYF.

This clonotype has at least ten counts. The chain recombines TRBV9 with TRBJ2-3; perhaps TRBD2 as D (5 bases). CDR1 and CDR2 (germline): SGDLS, YYNGEE. V gave up 3 bases and J gave up 5 bases, with 7 bases separating them. There are 12 residues in the CDR3. The CDR3 sequence: CASSGGLDTQYF. The DNA of the CDR3 is TGTGCCAGCAGCGGAGGACTAGATACGCAGTATTTT.

This chain uses TRBV10-3 with TRBJ1-6; unclear D gene. Germline CDR1 is ENHRY and CDR2 is SYGVKD. This CDR3 contains 13 residues. The ends were cut back, 4 bases at V and 10 bases at J, with 11 bases in the middle. CDR3: CAISGQMESPLHF. CDR3 in DNA: TGTGCCATCAGTGGGCAGATGGAATCACCCCTCCACTTT.

This clonotype was seen more than once but under ten times. This rearrangement joins TRBV12-3 or TRBV12-4 to TRBJ2-5; 9 bases are a match to TRBD2. V was clipped by 7 bases and J by 5 bases; unmatched bases: 14. The CDR3 sequence is 16 residues long. The CDR3 DNA reads TGTGCCAGCACCCGACGTGTTAGCGGGAGAGGGGAGACCCAGTACTTC. Its translation: CASTRRVSGRGETQYF.

The rearrangement uses TRBV7-2 and TRBJ2-7; tentatively, D is TRBD2 (5 bases). From germline, CDR1 is SGHTA and CDR2 FQGNSA. The CDR3 is made up of 15 amino acids. The V and J ends lost 7 bases and 0 bases respectively, with 16 bases between them. In DNA form, the CDR3 reads TGTGCCAGCACAGCTGGGGAGATGACCTCCTACGAGCAGTACTTC. Translating it yields CASTAGEMTSYEQYF. The entire variable domain, with the rest obtained from reference TRBV7-2 and TRBJ2-7, is as follows: GAGVSQSPSNKVTEKGKDVELRCDPISGHTALYWYRQSLGQGLEFLIYFQGNSAPDKSGLPSDRFSAERTGGSVSTLTIQRTQQEDSAVYLCASTAGEMTSYEQYFGPGTRLTVT.

This clonotype occurred a few times. The chain recombines TRBV2 with TRBJ2-4; possibly TRBD1 for D (5 bases). The CDR3 length is 15 residues. Germline V gene data show CDR1 as SNHLY and CDR2 as FYNNEI. The germline V and J ends were trimmed by 0 bases and 3 bases, with 9 bases remaining between them. CDR3 residues: CASSEASGIKNIQYF. The CDR3 DNA sequence: TGTGCCAGCAGTGAAGCCTCAGGGATCAAAAACATTCAGTACTTC.

The gene calls are TRBV7-2 and TRBJ2-4, with 16 bases identical to TRBD2. The CDR3 runs to 19 residues. Per germline, CDR1 SGHTA and CDR2 FQGNSA. After removal of 5 bases from V and 6 bases from J, the junction contained 13 bases not matched to a gene. In nucleotides, the CDR3 is TGTGCCAGCAGCAAAGGGACTAGCGGGAGGGCCATGGGTGGAAACATTCAGTACTTC. It is translated as CASSKGTSGRAMGGNIQYF.

The chain is built from TRBV6-5 and TRBJ2-3, with 13 nucleotides matching TRBD2. V was clipped by 2 bases and J by 6 bases; unmatched bases: 5. The germline V gene has CDR1 MNHEY and CDR2 SVGAGI. This CDR3 is 16 amino acids long. In DNA, the CDR3 is TGTGCCAGCAGTTACCGAGCGACTAGCGGGAGGGATACGCAGTATTTT. Residues: CASSYRATSGRDTQYF.

This chain joins TRBV27 and TRBJ2-5; D is perhaps TRBD1 or TRBD2 (5 bases each). Germline V gene data show CDR1 as MNHEY and CDR2 as SMNVEV (reference sequence). V was shortened by 2 bases and J by 4 bases, with 8 bases between the two germline ends. This CDR3 has 13 amino acids. CDR3 sequence: CASSLKGRETQYF. The CDR3 DNA is TGTGCCAGCAGTTTAAAGGGACGAGAGACCCAGTACTTC.

This clonotype has only a few counts. The chain links TRBV27 to TRBJ2-1; D is undetermined. This CDR3 comprises 14 residues. The V end was cut by 2 bases, the J end by 4 bases, with 9 bases between. CDR1 MNHEY and CDR2 SMNVEV come from the germline V gene (reference sequence). The CDR3 here is CASSLLGNYNEQFF. In DNA form, the CDR3 reads TGTGCCAGCAGTTTACTAGGGAATTACAATGAGCAGTTCTTC.

The chain links TRBV30 to TRBJ1-2, with 12 bases lining up with TRBD1. V was clipped by 3 bases and J by 8 bases; unmatched bases: 7. CDR1 is GTSNPN, CDR2 SVGIG, per germline (reference sequence). The CDR3 runs 14 residues. This chain's CDR3 is CAWSRDRGRLGYTF. In nucleotides, the CDR3 is TGTGCCTGGAGCCGGGACAGGGGGCGATTGGGCTACACCTTC. Drawing the rest from reference TRBV30 and TRBJ1-2, the complete variable domain is SQTIHQWPATLVQPVGSPLSLECTVEGTSNPNLYWYRQAAGRGLQLLFYSVGIGQISSEVPQNLSASRPQDRQFILSSKKLLLSDSGFYLCAWSRDRGRLGYTFGSGTRLTVV.

The J gene is TRBJ2-2, the V gene TRBV5-1, with 11 bases fitting TRBD2. The V gene's germline CDR1 is SGHRS and CDR2 YFSETQ. This CDR3 contains 14 residues. V lost 5 bases, J lost 4 bases, and 1 base stayed unmatched. This CDR3 reads CASRLAGVTGELFF. The CDR3 DNA follows: TGCGCCAGCAGACTAGCGGGAGTCACCGGGGAGCTGTTTTTT. The full variable domain, rest sourced from reference TRBV5-1 and TRBJ2-2, is KAGVTQTPRYLIKTRGQQVTLSCSPISGHRSVSWYQQTPGQGLQFLFEYFSETQRNKGNFPGRFSGRQFSNSRSEMNVSTLELGDSALYLCASRLAGVTGELFFGEGSRLTVL.